This T cell receptor (beta chain) was obtained from a study of T-cell memory formation after mild COVID-19. Looking at the study overall: TCR clusters were mostly donor specific.

Constant-segment primers and 5'RACE yielded cDNA libraries for TCR alpha and TCR beta, each carrying sample barcodes and UMIs. TCRdb itself ran the 5' RACE reads through MiXCR, one entry per CDR3 protein. The data hold over 350,000 distinct CDR3 sequences, with around 24% observed a single time. The CDR3 length is 14 residues. Trimming cost V 1 base and J 3 bases; bases outside gene matches: 1. The germline V gene has CDR1 KGHDR and CDR2 SFDVKD. This clonotype was seen a few times. The chain employs TRBV24-1 and TRBJ2-5; 7 nucleotides line up with TRBD1. Input material: PBMCs or a T cell subset sorted from them (not recorded which). The receptor was derived from an adult woman who had mild COVID-19 (a few samples of this study predate the infection). Cell type and time point are not known. Here the CDR3 DNA reads TGTGCCACCAGTGATTTTGACAGGGAAGAGACCCAGTACTTC. Amino acids: CATSDFDREETQYF.